These 5 T cell receptor beta chains came from one sample sequenced in a study of CD8 T cells in ankylosing spondylitis. TCRdb independently ran MiXCR on the 5' RACE reads; one entry per CDR3 protein. The sample lists approximately 190,000 distinct CDR3 sequences; 10% to 15% were seen once. The sample comprised blood, either unsorted or a sorted T cell fraction (not recorded which). Receptors were obtained from a female donor with ankylosing spondylitis or in good health (not recorded which).

The chain carries TRBV7-9 and TRBJ1-1; D remains ambiguous. Germline assignment: CDR1 SEHNR and CDR2 FQNEAQ (reference sequence). The CDR3 is 14 amino acids. V lost 5 bases to trimming and J lost 1 base, with 11 bases between them. CDR3 region: CASSAWRRNTEAFF. The CDR3 DNA sequence: TGTGCCAGCAGCGCGTGGAGGAGGAACACTGAAGCTTTCTTT.

This clonotype was observed at least ten times. The genes are TRBV20-1 and TRBJ2-1; 12 nucleotides line up with TRBD2. Trimming removed 5 bases from V and 2 bases from J; junction bases left unmatched: 4. The CDR3 runs 15 residues. Germline CDR1 and CDR2: DFQATT and SNEGSKA (reference sequence). CDR3 coding DNA: TGCAGTGCTCAGACTAGCGGGAGTACCTACAATGAGCAGTTCTTC. It specifies CSAQTSGSTYNEQFF.

This clonotype was counted many times. The chain links TRBV24-1 to TRBJ2-1; TRBD2 agrees at 10 bases. The CDR3 contains 17 residues. J gave up 5 bases and V 4 bases, and 10 bases lay outside the gene matches. Germline V gene sequence: CDR1 KGHDR, CDR2 SFDVKD. CDR3 coding DNA: TGTGCCACCAGTGACTTAACCGGGACTAGCGATAACAATGAGCAGTTCTTC. Amino acids: CATSDLTGTSDNNEQFF.

This chain connects TRBV10-3 to TRBJ2-5; 12 bases are shared with TRBD2. The trim removed 11 bases at V and 0 bases at J, leaving 7 bases unmatched. The length of the CDR3 is 15 residues. Germline assignment: CDR1 ENHRY and CDR2 SYGVKD. The CDR3 sequence is CAVRRTSGDQETQYF. The CDR3, as DNA: TGTGCCGTGAGACGGACTAGCGGGGACCAAGAGACCCAGTACTTC.

This clonotype was observed at least ten times. The chain recombines TRBV20-1 with TRBJ2-7; 8 bases fit TRBD2. Germline-derived CDR1 and CDR2 are DFQATT and SNEGSKA (reference sequence). With 3 bases clipped from V and 0 bases from J, the junction kept 4 bases outside the gene matches. This CDR3 has 14 residues. CDR3 sequence: CSARIGLASYEQYF. In nucleotides, the CDR3 is TGCAGTGCTAGGATTGGACTAGCCTCCTACGAGCAGTACTTC.